This T cell receptor (beta chain) was sequenced during a study of T-cell memory formation after mild COVID-19. CDR1 and CDR2 from the germline V gene are SGHVS and FQNEAQ. The CDR3 spans 16 residues. V was clipped by 5 bases and J by 4 bases, with 19 bases between them. In TCRdb, the 5' RACE reads were re-called with MiXCR into one record per CDR3 protein. Among about 430,000 distinct CDR3 sequences listed, approximately 18% were seen once. Overall study findings and caveats: CD4+ contracting clones lay mainly in CM and EM, CD8+ ones in EMRA.

This clonotype has a handful of counts. The antigen is not known. The material sequenced was PBMCs or a T cell subset sorted from them (not recorded which). The chain combines TRBV7-8 with TRBJ2-3, with D perhaps matching TRBD2 (7 bases). The sequence was collected from a man between 18 and 29 years old who had mild COVID-19 (a few samples of this study predate the infection). Cell type and time point are not known. The CDR3 here is CASSRPGGRWADTQYF. CDR3 nucleotide sequence: TGTGCCAGCAGCCGGCCCGGGGGGCGGTGGGCAGATACGCAGTATTTT. The full variable domain, in which reference TRBV7-8 and TRBJ2-3 provide the parts outside the CDR3, is GAGVSQSPRYKVAKRGQDVALRCDPISGHVSLFWYQQALGQGPEFLTYFQNEAQLDKSGLPSDRFFAERPEGSVSTLKIQRTQQEDSAVYLCASSRPGGRWADTQYFGPGTRLTVL.